This passage covers 11 T cell receptor beta chains from one sample sequenced in a study of blood T cell repertoires in COVID-19. The method was immunoSEQ multiplex PCR; TCRdb's version includes in-frame clones alone and lacks a portion of them. The data contain around 450,000 clones, 80% to 90% of them singletons. The sequenced sample was peripheral blood. Every receptor here comes from a woman in her twenties or thirties with acute or convalescent COVID-19.

The J gene is TRBJ2-5, the V gene TRBV19; 12 bases agree with TRBD2. This CDR3 has 14 residues. Trimming cost V 9 bases and J 4 bases; bases outside gene matches: 6. Germline V gives CDR1 LNHDA, CDR2 SQIVND (reference sequence). The CDR3 DNA sequence: TGTGCCAGACGACTAGCGGGGGTATCAGAGACCCAGTACTTC. This gives the protein CARRLAGVSETQYF.

V is TRBV6-6 and J is TRBJ2-3; no clear D gene. V lost 6 bases and J lost 2, with 12 bases in between. Germline V gene lookup returns CDR1 MNHNY and CDR2 SVGAGI (reference sequence). CDR3 length: 14 residues. CDR3 in DNA: TGTGCCAGCAGACTAACGGGTTCCACAGATACGCAGTATTTT. Translating gives CASRLTGSTDTQYF.

This clone has a single count. V is TRBV2 and J is TRBJ2-5; D might be TRBD2 (7 bases). The CDR3 extends over 13 amino acids. Germline CDR1 reads SNHLY; CDR2 reads FYNNEI. V lost 8 bases, J lost 2 bases, and 12 bases lay in between. The CDR3 protein is CASSGGLQETQYF. The CDR3 bases are TGTGCCAGCTCCGGGGGGCTACAAGAGACCCAGTACTTC.

The chain joins TRBV7-6 to TRBJ2-5, with D perhaps TRBD2 (6 bases). V was pared by 0 bases and J by 5 bases, with 10 bases between. The CDR3 has 14 amino acids. CDR1 is SGHVS and CDR2 is FNYEAQ in the germline V gene. CDR3 loop: CASSLAGGEETQYF. The CDR3 nucleotides read TGTGCCAGCAGCTTAGCGGGGGGTGAGGAGACCCAGTACTTC.

The V and J genes are TRBV5-4 and TRBJ2-7, with 8 bases matching TRBD2. This CDR3 has 13 residues. Germline CDR1 reads SGHNT; CDR2 reads YYREEE (reference sequence). Losses at the gene ends were 4 bases for V and 6 bases for J; bases not matched to a gene: 6. The CDR3 region has the DNA TGTGCCAGCAGCCTAACGGGGGGGGGCGAGCAGTACTTC. This gives the protein CASSLTGGGEQYF.

V usage is TRBV30 and J usage is TRBJ1-1, with D tentatively TRBD1 (5 bases). The CDR3 loop spans 11 amino acids. The V gene lost 4 bases and the J gene lost 8 bases, with 11 bases spanning the gap. Germline CDR1 GTSNPN, CDR2 SVGIG (reference sequence). CDR3 sequence: CAWKDKAEAFF. The DNA for the CDR3 is TGTGCCTGGAAGGACAAGGCAGAAGCTTTCTTT.

The chain couples TRBV5-1 to TRBJ2-7; 10 nucleotides line up with TRBD1. Germline CDR1 reads SGHRS; CDR2 reads YFSETQ. This CDR3 contains 14 residues. V lost 3 bases and J lost 2; bases outside the gene matches: 2. CDR3 sequence (DNA): TGCGCCAGCAGCTCCGGGACAGGGGCCTACGAGCAGTACTTC. Its translation: CASSSGTGAYEQYF.

Here the CDR3 reads CASSSKRGRQETQYF. In DNA, the CDR3 is TGTGCCAGCAGTTCTAAACGCGGCCGCCAAGAGACCCAGTACTTC. The chain combines TRBV28 with TRBJ2-5, with D unresolved. In germline, CDR1 is MDHEN, CDR2 SYDVKM. This CDR3 spans 15 amino acids. The germline V and J ends were trimmed by 4 bases and 1 base, with 13 bases remaining between them.

V usage is TRBV5-1 and J usage is TRBJ2-2; 8 bases match TRBD2. Losses at the gene ends were 2 bases for V and 1 base for J; bases not matched to a gene: 10. The CDR3 length is 18 residues. CDR1 and CDR2 (germline): SGHRS, YFSETQ. The CDR3 loop reads CASSFVGLAGMNTGELFF. In DNA form, the CDR3 reads TGCGCCAGCAGCTTCGTTGGGCTAGCGGGCATGAACACCGGGGAGCTGTTTTTT.

This chain uses TRBV30 with TRBJ2-2, with 9 bases identical to TRBD1. The CDR3 sequence is 17 residues long. With V trimmed by 0 bases and J by 4 bases, 9 bases remained unmatched. From germline, CDR1 is GTSNPN and CDR2 SVGIG (reference sequence). CDR3 nucleotides: TGTGCCTGGAGTGTACGTCCCGGGACAGGGCGCACCGGGGAGCTGTTTTTT. The encoded protein is CAWSVRPGTGRTGELFF.

This clone was observed a single time. The chain combines TRBV4-1 with TRBJ2-7; no clear D gene. The CDR3 has 14 residues. Per the germline V gene, CDR1 is MGHRA and CDR2 is YSYEKL. The germline V and J ends were trimmed by 0 bases and 7 bases, with 13 bases remaining between them. CDR3 bases: TGCGCCAGCAGCCAAGATGTGTCGCCAGCGGAGCAGTACTTC. As protein: CASSQDVSPAEQYF.